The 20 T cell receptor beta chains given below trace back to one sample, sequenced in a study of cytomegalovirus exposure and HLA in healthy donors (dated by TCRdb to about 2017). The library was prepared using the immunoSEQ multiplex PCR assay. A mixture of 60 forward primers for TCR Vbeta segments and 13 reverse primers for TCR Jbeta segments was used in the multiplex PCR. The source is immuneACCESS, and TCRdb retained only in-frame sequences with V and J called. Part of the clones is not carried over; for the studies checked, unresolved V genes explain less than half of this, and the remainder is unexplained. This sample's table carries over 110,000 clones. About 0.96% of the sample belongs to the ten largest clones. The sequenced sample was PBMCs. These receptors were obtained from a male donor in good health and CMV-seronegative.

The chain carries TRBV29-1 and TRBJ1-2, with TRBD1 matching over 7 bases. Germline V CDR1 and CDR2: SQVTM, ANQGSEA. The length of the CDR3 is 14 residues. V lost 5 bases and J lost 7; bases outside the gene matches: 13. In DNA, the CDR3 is TGCAGCGTTACTAAACAGGGGCGGCTCTCTGGCTACACCTTC. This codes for CSVTKQGRLSGYTF.

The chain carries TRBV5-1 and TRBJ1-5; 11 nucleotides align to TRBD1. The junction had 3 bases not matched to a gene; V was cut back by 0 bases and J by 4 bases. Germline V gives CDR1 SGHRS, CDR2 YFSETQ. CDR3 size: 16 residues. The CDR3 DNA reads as TGCGCCAGCAGCTTGGGGACAGGGGGCCCGAATCAGCCCCAGCATTTT. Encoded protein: CASSLGTGGPNQPQHF.

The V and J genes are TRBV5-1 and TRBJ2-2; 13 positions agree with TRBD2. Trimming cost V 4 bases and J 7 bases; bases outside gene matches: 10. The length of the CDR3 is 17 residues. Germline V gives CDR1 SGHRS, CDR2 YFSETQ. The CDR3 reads CASSRTSGSPGNGELFF. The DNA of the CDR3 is TGCGCCAGCAGCCGGACTAGCGGGAGTCCCGGGAACGGGGAGCTGTTTTTT. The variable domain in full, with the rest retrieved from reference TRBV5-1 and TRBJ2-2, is KAGVTQTPRYLIKTRGQQVTLSCSPISGHRSVSWYQQTPGQGLQFLFEYFSETQRNKGNFPGRFSGRQFSNSRSEMNVSTLELGDSALYLCASSRTSGSPGNGELFFGEGSRLTVL.

CDR3 bases: TGCGCCAGCAGCTTCGCTACCGCCCGGGGAGAAGCTTTCTTT. Protein product: CASSFATARGEAFF. V usage is TRBV5-1 and J usage is TRBJ1-1; D is uncertain. Germline assignment: CDR1 SGHRS and CDR2 YFSETQ. The germline V and J ends were trimmed by 2 bases and 8 bases, with 16 bases remaining between them. The CDR3 totals 14 residues.

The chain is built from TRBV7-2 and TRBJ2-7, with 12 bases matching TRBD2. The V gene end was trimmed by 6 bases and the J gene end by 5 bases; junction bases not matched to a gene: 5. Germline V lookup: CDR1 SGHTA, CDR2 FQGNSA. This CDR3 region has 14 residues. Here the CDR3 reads CASSLAGGGHEQYF. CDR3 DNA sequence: TGTGCCAGCAGTCTAGCGGGAGGGGGACACGAGCAGTACTTC.

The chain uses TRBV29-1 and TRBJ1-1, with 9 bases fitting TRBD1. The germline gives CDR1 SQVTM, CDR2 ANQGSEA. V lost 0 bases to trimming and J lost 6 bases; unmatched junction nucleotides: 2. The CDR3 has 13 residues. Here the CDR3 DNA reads TGCAGCGTTGAAGAAAACAGGGGGCCTGAAGCTTTCTTT. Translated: CSVEENRGPEAFF.

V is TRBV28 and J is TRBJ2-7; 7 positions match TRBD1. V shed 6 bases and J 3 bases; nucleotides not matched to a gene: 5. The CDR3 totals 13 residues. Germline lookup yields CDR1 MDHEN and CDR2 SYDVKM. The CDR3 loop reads CASSPRDSYEQYF. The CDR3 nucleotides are TGTGCCAGCAGCCCCCGGGACAGCTACGAGCAGTACTTC.

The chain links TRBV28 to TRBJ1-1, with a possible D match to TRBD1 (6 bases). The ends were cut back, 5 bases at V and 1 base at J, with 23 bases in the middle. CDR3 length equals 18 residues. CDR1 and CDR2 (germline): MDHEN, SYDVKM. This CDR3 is CASSPVSRWDKGNTEAFF. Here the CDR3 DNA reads TGTGCCAGCAGTCCAGTCTCCCGATGGGACAAGGGGAACACTGAAGCTTTCTTT.

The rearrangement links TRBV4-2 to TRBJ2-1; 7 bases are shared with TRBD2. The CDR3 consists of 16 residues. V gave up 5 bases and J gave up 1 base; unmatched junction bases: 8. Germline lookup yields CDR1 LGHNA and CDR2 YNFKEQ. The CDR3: CASSNRVAGSYNEQFF. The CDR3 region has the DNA TGTGCCAGCAGCAACCGCGTAGCGGGTTCCTACAATGAGCAGTTCTTC.

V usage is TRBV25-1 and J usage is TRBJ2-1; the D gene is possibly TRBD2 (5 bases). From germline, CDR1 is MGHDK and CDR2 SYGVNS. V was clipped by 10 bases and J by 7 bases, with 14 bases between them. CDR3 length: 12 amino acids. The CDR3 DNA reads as TGTGCCACCTCAAGCCGGGGAAATGAGCAGTTCTTC. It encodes CATSSRGNEQFF.

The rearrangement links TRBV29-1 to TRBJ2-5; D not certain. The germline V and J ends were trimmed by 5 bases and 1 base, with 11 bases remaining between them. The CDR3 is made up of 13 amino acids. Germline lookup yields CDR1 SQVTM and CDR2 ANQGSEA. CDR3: CSVQFQIQETQYF. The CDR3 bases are TGCAGCGTTCAATTCCAGATCCAAGAGACCCAGTACTTC.

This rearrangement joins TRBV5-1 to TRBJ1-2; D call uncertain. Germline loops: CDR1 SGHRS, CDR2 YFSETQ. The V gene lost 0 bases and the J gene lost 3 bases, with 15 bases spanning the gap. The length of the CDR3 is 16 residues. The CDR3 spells CASSLVHPPGYYGYTF. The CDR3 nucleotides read TGCGCCAGCAGCTTGGTACACCCCCCGGGGTACTATGGCTACACCTTC.

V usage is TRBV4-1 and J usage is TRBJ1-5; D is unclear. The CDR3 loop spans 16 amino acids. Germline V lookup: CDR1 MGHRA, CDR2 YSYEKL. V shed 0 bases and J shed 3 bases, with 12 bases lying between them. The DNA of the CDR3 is TGCGCCAGCAGCCAAGACCCGGGTAACGACAATCAGCCCCAGCATTTT. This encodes CASSQDPGNDNQPQHF.

CDR3 in amino acids: CAWSRGGGIYNEQFF. CDR3 coding DNA: TGTGCCTGGAGTAGGGGCGGGGGGATCTACAATGAGCAGTTCTTC. The genes are TRBV30 and TRBJ2-1, with 8 bases matching TRBD2. Unmatched junction bases numbered 6, after V lost 2 bases and J lost 3 bases. The CDR3 spans 15 residues. Germline V lookup: CDR1 GTSNPN, CDR2 SVGIG (reference sequence).

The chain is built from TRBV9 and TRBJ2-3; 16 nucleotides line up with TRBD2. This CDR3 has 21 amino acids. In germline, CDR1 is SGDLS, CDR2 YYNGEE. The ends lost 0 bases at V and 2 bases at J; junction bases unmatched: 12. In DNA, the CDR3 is TGTGCCAGCAGCGTAGCCCCCTCGGGACTAGCGGGGGGGCTCCACACAGATACGCAGTATTTT. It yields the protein CASSVAPSGLAGGLHTDTQYF.

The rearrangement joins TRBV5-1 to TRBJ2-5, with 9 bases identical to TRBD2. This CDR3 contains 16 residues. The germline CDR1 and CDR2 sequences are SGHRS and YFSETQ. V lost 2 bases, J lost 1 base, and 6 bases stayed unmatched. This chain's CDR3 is CASSFSTSGSQETQYF. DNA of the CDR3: TGCGCCAGCAGCTTTTCGACTAGCGGAAGCCAAGAGACCCAGTACTTC.

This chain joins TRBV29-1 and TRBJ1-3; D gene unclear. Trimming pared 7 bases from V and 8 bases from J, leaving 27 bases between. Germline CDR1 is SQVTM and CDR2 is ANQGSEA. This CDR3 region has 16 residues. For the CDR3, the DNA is TGCAGCGCCCGAATCGGACTTTTCCCAGATGGGTACACCATATATTTT. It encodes CSARIGLFPDGYTIYF.

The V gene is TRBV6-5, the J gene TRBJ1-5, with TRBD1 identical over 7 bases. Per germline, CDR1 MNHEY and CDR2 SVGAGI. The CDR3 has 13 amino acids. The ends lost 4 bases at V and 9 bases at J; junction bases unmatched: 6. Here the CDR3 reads CASSSNRGTPQHF. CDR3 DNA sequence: TGTGCCAGCAGTTCGAACAGGGGAACGCCCCAGCATTTT.

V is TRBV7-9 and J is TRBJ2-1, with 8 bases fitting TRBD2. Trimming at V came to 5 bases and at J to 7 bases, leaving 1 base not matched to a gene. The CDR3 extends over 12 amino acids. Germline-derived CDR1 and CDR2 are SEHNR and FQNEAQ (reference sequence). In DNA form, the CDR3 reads TGTGCCAGCAGCCGGGGGGGGAATGAGCAGTTCTTC. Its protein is CASSRGGNEQFF.

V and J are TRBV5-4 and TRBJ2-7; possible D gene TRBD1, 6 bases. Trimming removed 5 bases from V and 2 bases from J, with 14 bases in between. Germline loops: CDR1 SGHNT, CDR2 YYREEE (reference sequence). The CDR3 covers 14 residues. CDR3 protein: CASSSIGQPYEQYF. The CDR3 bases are TGTGCCAGCAGTTCTATAGGACAGCCCTACGAGCAGTACTTC.